Reported below is one T cell receptor (beta chain). The entry originates in a study of blood T cell repertoires in COVID-19. For the study at large: Nucleic acid was either cDNA or gDNA, and it came from T cells, B-cell-depleted T cells, or PBMCs.

Using immunoSEQ multiplex PCR, the repertoire was profiled, and TCRdb retains in-frame clones only, with some absent. The profile shows 200,000 to 250,000 clones, roughly 83% of them singletons. J lost 7 bases, V lost 5 bases, and 8 bases had no gene match. CDR3 size: 15 residues. Germline V CDR1 and CDR2: SGHTA, FQGNSA. The TCR was taken from a woman aged 45-59 years with acute or convalescent COVID-19. The specimen was peripheral blood. This chain uses TRBV7-2 with TRBJ1-5, with 10 positions matching TRBD1. CDR3 in amino acids: CASSARTGGDQPQHF. CDR3 DNA sequence: TGTGCCAGCAGCGCCCGGACAGGGGGGGACCAGCCCCAGCATTTT.